The clone carrying this TCR beta chain was recorded once. This sample is drawn from a study of blood T cell repertoires in COVID-19. Produced via immunoSEQ multiplex PCR; TCRdb's table is partial and in-frame only. The sample consists of around 240,000 clones, more than 75% of them appearing once. Germline assignment: CDR1 MNHEY and CDR2 SMNVEV (reference sequence). With 5 bases clipped from V and 3 bases from J, the junction kept 3 bases outside the gene matches. The CDR3 covers 13 residues. Sample: peripheral blood. This chain connects TRBV27 to TRBJ1-2, with 7 positions matching TRBD1. The TCR comes from a woman in her 30s who had recovered from COVID-19. The CDR3 DNA follows: TGTGCCAGCAGTCTCGGGACAGACTATGGCTACACCTTC. Translated, it gives CASSLGTDYGYTF.